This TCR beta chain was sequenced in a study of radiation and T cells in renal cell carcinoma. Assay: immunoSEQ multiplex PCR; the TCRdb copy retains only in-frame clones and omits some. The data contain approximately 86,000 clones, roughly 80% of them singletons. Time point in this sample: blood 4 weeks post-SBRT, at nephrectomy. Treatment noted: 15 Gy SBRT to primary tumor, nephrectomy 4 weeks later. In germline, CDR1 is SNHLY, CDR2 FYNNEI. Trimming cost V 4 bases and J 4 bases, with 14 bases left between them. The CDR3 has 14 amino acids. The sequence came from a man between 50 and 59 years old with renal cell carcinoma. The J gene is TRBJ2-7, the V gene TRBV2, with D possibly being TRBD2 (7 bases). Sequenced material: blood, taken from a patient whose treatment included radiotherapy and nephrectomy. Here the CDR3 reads CASSVARGTYEQYF. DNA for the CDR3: TGTGCCAGCAGTGTCGCGCGGGGGACATACGAGCAGTACTTC.